This T cell receptor (beta chain) was sequenced during a study of OX40 agonist ivuxolimab in advanced cancers. About the study: Enrollees could have had prior anti-PD-1, anti-PD-L1 or anti-CTLA-4 therapy, which about 42% had received.

Profiled with immunoSEQ multiplex PCR; TCRdb holds only in-frame clones, not every one. Altogether tens of thousands of clones are present, 86% being singletons, with the ten largest covering less than 0.6%. Autoimmune disease history or systemic immunosuppression led to patient exclusion. The CDR3 covers 16 residues. Germline-derived CDR1 and CDR2 are SGHNT and YYREEE (reference sequence). Trimming left V 4 bases short and J 0 bases short, with 16 bases between. This chain links TRBV5-4 with TRBJ1-2; D remains unclear. Material: CD4+ or CD8+ T cells sorted from blood, obtained in a trial of the OX40 agonist ivuxolimab. This TCR derives from an adult with an advanced solid tumor such as melanoma, head and neck, liver or kidney cancer. CDR3 nucleotide sequence: TGTGCCAGCAGCCTCATTTCGACGCCAGCTAACTATGGCTACACCTTC. Protein sequence: CASSLISTPANYGYTF.